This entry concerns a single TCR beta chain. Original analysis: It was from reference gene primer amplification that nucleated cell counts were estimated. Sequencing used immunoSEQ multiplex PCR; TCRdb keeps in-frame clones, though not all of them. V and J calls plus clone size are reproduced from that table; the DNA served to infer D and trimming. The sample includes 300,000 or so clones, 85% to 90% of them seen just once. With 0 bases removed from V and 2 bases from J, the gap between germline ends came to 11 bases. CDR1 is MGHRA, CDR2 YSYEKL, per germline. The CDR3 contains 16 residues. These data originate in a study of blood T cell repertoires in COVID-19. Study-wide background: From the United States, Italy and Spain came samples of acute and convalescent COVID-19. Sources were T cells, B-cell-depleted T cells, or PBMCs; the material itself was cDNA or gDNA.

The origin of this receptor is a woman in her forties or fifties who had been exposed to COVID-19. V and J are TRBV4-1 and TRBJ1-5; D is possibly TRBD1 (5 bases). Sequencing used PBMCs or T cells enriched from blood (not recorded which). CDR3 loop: CASSQDVWGGNQPQHF. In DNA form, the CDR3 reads TGCGCCAGCAGCCAAGACGTATGGGGGGGCAATCAGCCCCAGCATTTT.